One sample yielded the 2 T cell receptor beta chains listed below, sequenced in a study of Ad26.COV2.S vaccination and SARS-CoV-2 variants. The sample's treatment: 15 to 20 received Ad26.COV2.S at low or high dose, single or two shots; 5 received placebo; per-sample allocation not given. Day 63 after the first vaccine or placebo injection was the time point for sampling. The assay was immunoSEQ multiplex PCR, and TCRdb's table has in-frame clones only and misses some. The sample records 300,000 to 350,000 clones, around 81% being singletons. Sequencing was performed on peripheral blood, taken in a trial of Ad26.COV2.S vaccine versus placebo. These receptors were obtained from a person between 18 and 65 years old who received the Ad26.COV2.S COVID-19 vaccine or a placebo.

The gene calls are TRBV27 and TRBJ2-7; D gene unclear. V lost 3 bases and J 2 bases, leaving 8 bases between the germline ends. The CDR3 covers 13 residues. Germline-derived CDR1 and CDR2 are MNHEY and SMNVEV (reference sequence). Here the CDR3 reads CASSFGRPYEQYF. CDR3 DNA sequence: TGTGCCAGCAGTTTCGGCAGGCCCTACGAGCAGTACTTC.

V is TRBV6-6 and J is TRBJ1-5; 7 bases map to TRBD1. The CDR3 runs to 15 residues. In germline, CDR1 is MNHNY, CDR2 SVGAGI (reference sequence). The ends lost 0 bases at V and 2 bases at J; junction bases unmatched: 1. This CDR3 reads CASSYSGTGNQPQHF. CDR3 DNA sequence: TGTGCCAGCAGTTACTCTGGGACAGGCAATCAGCCCCAGCATTTT.